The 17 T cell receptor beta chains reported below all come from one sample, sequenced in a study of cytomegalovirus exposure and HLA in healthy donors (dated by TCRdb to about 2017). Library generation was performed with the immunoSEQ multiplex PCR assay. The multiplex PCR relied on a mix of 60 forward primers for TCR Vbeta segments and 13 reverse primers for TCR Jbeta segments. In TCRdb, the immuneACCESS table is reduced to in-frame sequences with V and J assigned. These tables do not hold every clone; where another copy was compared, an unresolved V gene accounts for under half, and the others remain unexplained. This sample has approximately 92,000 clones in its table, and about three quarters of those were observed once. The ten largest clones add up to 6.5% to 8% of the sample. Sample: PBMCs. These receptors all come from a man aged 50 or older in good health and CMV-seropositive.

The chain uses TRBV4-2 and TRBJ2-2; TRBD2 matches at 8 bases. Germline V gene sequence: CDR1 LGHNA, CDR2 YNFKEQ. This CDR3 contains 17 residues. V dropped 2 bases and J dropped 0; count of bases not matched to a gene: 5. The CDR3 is CASSQYTAGANTGELFF. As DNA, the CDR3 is TGTGCCAGCAGCCAATATACAGCGGGGGCGAACACCGGGGAGCTGTTTTTT.

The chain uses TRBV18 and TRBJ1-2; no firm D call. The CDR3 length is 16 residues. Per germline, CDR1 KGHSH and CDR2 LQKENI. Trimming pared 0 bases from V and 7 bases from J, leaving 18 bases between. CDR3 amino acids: CASSPPPDSYYGGYTF. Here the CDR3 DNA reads TGTGCCAGCTCACCACCCCCGGATTCTTACTATGGTGGCTACACCTTC.

DNA for the CDR3: TGTGCCAGCAGTCCTGATCTAACTGCAACTAATGAAAAACTGTTTTTT. This encodes CASSPDLTATNEKLFF. The chain couples TRBV7-2 to TRBJ1-4; no definite D call. V was cut by 6 bases and J by 0 bases, with 14 bases left in between. CDR3 length: 16 residues. CDR1 is SGHTA and CDR2 is FQGNSA in the germline V gene.

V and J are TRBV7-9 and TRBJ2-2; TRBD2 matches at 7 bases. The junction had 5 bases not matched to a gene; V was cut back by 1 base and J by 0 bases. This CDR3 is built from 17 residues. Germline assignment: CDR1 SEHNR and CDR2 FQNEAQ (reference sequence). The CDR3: CASSLVGGRSNTGELFF. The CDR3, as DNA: TGTGCCAGCAGCTTAGTGGGGGGGAGATCGAACACCGGGGAGCTGTTTTTT. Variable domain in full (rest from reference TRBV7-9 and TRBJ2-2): DTGVSQNPRHKITKRGQNVTFRCDPISEHNRLYWYRQTLGQGPEFLTYFQNEAQLEKSRLLSDRFSAERPKGSFSTLEIQRTEQGDSAMYLCASSLVGGRSNTGELFFGEGSRLTVL.

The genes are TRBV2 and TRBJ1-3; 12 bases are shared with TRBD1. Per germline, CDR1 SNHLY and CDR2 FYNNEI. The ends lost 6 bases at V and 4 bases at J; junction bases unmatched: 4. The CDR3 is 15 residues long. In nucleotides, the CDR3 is TGTGCCAGCAGAGGGACAGGGGGCGCCGGAAACACCATATATTTT. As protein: CASRGTGGAGNTIYF.

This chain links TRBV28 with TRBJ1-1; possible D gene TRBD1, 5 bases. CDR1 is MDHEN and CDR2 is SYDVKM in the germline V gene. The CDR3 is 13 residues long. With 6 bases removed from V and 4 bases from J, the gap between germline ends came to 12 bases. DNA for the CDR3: TGTGCCAGCAGCCCGGCAGGGCCCACTGAAGCTTTCTTT. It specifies CASSPAGPTEAFF.

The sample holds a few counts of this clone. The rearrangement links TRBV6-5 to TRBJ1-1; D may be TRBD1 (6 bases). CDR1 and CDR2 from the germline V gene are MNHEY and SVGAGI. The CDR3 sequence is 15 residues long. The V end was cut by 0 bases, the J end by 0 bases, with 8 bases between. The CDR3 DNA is TGTGCCAGCAGTTACTCACAGGGTATGAACACTGAAGCTTTCTTT. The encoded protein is CASSYSQGMNTEAFF.

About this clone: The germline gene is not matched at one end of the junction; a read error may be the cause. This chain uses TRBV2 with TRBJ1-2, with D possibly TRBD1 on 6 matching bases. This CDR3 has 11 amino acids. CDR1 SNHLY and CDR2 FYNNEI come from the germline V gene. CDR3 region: CASKIQGTLYF. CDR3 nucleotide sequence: TGTGCCAGCAAGATACAAGGGACACTGTACTTC.

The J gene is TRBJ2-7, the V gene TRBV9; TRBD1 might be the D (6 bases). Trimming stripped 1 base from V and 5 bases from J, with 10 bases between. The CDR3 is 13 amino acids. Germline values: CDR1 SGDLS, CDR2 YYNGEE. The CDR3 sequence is CASSVHRADEQYF. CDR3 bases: TGTGCCAGCAGCGTACACAGGGCGGACGAGCAGTACTTC.

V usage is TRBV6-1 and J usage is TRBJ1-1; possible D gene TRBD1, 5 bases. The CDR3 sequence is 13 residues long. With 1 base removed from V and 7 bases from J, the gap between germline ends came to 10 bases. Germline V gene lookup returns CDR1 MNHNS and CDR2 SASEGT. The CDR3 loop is CASSEGGGYEAFF. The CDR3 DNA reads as TGTGCCAGCAGTGAAGGGGGCGGCTATGAAGCTTTCTTT.

In DNA form, the CDR3 reads TGTGCCAGCAGTGAATTTTGGCGGGGGGCCCCCTACGAGCAGTACTTC. Translating gives CASSEFWRGAPYEQYF. V and J are TRBV6-1 and TRBJ2-7; TRBD2 matches 8 bases. Looked up from germline, CDR1 is MNHNS and CDR2 is SASEGT. V lost 2 bases and J lost 2; bases outside the gene matches: 8. This CDR3 contains 16 residues.

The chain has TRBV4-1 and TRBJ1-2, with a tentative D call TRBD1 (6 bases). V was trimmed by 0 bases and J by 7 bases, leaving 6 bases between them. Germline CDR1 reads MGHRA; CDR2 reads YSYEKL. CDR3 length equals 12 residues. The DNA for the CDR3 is TGCGCCAGCAGCCAAGACAGGGGTGGCTACACCTTC. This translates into CASSQDRGGYTF.

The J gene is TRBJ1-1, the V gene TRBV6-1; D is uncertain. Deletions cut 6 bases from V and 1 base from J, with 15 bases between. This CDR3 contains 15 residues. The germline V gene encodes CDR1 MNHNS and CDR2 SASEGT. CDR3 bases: TGTGCCAGCAGCCACGTGGCAGGCGCGAACACTGAAGCTTTCTTT. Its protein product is CASSHVAGANTEAFF.

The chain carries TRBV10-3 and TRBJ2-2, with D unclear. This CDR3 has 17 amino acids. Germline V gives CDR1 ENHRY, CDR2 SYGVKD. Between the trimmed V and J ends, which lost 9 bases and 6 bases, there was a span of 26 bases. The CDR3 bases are TGTGCCATAACTGGCCGTATCGCACGGGTGAGCTCCGGGGAGCTGTTTTTT. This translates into CAITGRIARVSSGELFF.

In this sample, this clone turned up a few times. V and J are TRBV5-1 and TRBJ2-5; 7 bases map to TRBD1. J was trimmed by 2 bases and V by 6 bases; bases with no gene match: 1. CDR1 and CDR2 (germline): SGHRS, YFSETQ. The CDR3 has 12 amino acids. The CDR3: CASKQGQETQYF. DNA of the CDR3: TGCGCCAGCAAACAGGGGCAAGAGACCCAGTACTTC.

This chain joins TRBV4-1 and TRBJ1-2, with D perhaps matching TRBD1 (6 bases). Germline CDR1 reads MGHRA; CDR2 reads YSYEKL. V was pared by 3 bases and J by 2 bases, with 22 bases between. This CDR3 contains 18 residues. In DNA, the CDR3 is TGCGCCAGCAGCCAGAACACAGGGCTTTTGGAGTCCAACTATGGCTACACCTTC. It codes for CASSQNTGLLESNYGYTF.

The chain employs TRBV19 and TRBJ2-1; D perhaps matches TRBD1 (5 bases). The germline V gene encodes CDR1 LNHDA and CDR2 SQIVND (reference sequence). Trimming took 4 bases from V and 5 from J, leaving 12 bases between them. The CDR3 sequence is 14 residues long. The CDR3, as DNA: TGTGCCAGTAGTAGAAATAGGGGTAACAATGAGCAGTTCTTC. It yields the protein CASSRNRGNNEQFF.